The 31 T cell receptor beta chains below all came from one sample that was sequenced in a study of blood T cells in healthy people across ages. Together with a sample-barcoded 5' primer, a J-beta primer mix was included in a second PCR lasting about 6 to 11 cycles. From the 5' RACE reads, TCRdb called clonotypes with MiXCR, one entry per CDR3 protein. Of about 1,800,000 distinct CDR3 sequences in the sample, about 28% were seen once. The sequenced sample consisted of blood. The receptors here all came from a woman in her twenties or thirties in good health.

The chain recombines TRBV4-2 with TRBJ2-7; 12 nucleotides agree with TRBD2. Germline V gene sequence: CDR1 LGHNA, CDR2 YNFKEQ. The CDR3 spans 18 residues. V dropped 0 bases and J dropped 1; count of bases not matched to a gene: 7. CDR3 amino acids: CASSQDLLAGGLSYEQYF. CDR3 DNA: TGTGCCAGCAGCCAAGATTTACTAGCGGGAGGTCTTTCCTACGAGCAGTACTTC.

As regards this clonotype: A far larger clone lies a single base away; this is likely a read error. The rearrangement links TRBV7-7 to TRBJ2-3, with D maybe TRBD1 (5 bases). Per the germline V gene, CDR1 is SSHAT and CDR2 is FNYEAQ (reference sequence). This CDR3 comprises 14 residues. The CDR3 coding sequence is TGTGCCAGCAGCTTAGAGGGGCGCACAGATTCGCAGTATTTT. This translates into CASSLEGRTDSQYF.

The rearrangement uses TRBV5-6 and TRBJ1-4; D might be TRBD1 (5 bases). Germline V gene data show CDR1 as SGHDT and CDR2 as YYEEEE. Trimming pared 2 bases from V and 8 bases from J, leaving 13 bases between. CDR3 length equals 14 residues. CDR3 bases: TGTGCCAGCAGCTTTAGTGGGGCAGCCGAAAAACTGTTTTTT. This gives the protein CASSFSGAAEKLFF.

This clonotype showed up just a few times. This sequence joins TRBV12-3 or TRBV12-4 and TRBJ1-2; tentatively, D is TRBD1 (6 bases). The germline V and J ends were trimmed by 6 bases and 8 bases, with 16 bases remaining between them. CDR3 size: 13 residues. The CDR3 here is CASSNQGLGGYTF. DNA for the CDR3: TGTGCCAGCAGCAATCAGGGGTTGGGGGGCTACACCTTC.

This chain links TRBV12-5 with TRBJ1-1; a weak D match, TRBD1 (6 bases). The ends were cut back, 1 base at V and 4 bases at J, with 10 bases in the middle. CDR3 length: 14 residues. CDR1 is LGHNT, CDR2 FRNRAP, per germline. CDR3 amino acids: CASGLAIQGTEAFF. CDR3 bases: TGTGCTAGTGGTTTGGCCATACAGGGCACTGAAGCTTTCTTT. Full variable domain (outside the CDR3, taken from reference TRBV12-5 and TRBJ1-1): DARVTQTPRHKVTEMGQEVTMRCQPILGHNTVFWYRQTMMQGLELLAYFRNRAPLDDSGMPKDRFSAEMPDATLATLKIQPSEPRDSAVYFCASGLAIQGTEAFFGQGTRLTVV.

The rearrangement uses TRBV20-1 and TRBJ2-3; D is perhaps TRBD1 (5 bases). Trimming removed 2 bases at V and 2 bases at J, with 11 bases between. The CDR3 consists of 14 residues. The germline V gene encodes CDR1 DFQATT and CDR2 SNEGSKA (reference sequence). Written as DNA, the CDR3 is TGCAGTGCTAGAAGACAGACGACCACAGATACGCAGTATTTT. Translation: CSARRQTTTDTQYF.

There are a few counts of this clonotype. V is TRBV10-1 and J is TRBJ2-5, with D possibly matching TRBD1 (6 bases). CDR3 length equals 14 residues. Per germline, CDR1 WNHNN and CDR2 SYGVQD (reference sequence). V lost 6 bases and J 8 bases, leaving 19 bases between the germline ends. The CDR3 DNA is TGCGCCAGCAGACGTGACAGGTTTGGGTCAACCCAGTACTTC. Its protein product is CASRRDRFGSTQYF.

This clonotype was seen at least ten times. V and J are TRBV4-3 and TRBJ1-2, with 7 bases lining up with TRBD1. V gave up 4 bases and J gave up 0 bases; unmatched junction bases: 11. Germline V gene data show CDR1 as LGHNA and CDR2 as YSLEER. The CDR3 sequence is 17 residues long. This CDR3 reads CASSPGGTGEANYGYTF. The DNA for the CDR3 is TGCGCCAGCAGCCCAGGGGGGACCGGCGAAGCTAACTATGGCTACACCTTC.

This clonotype was counted between two and nine times. CDR3 nucleotide sequence: TGTGCCAGCAGCTTAGTGTGGGGACAGTTGGACAAGGAGCAGTACTTC. Protein: CASSLVWGQLDKEQYF. V and J are TRBV11-2 and TRBJ2-7; 7 nucleotides align to TRBD1. The CDR3 covers 16 residues. Germline V gene data show CDR1 as SGHAT and CDR2 as FQNNGV. After removal of 1 base from V and 7 bases from J, the junction contained 13 bases not matched to a gene.

The table lists this clonotype with a few counts. The chain employs TRBV12-3 or TRBV12-4 and TRBJ2-1; 8 nucleotides match TRBD2. J was trimmed by 5 bases and V by 3 bases; bases with no gene match: 6. The CDR3 contains 15 residues. In nucleotides, the CDR3 is TGTGCCAGCAGTTTCCGGGGGGGACTTAACAATGAGCAGTTCTTC. Protein sequence: CASSFRGGLNNEQFF.

The table lists this clonotype with a few counts. The chain employs TRBV18 and TRBJ2-4; D gene ambiguous. Per the germline V gene, CDR1 is KGHSH and CDR2 is LQKENI. V was clipped by 8 bases and J by 0 bases, with 14 bases between them. This CDR3 has 15 amino acids. CDR3 nucleotides: TGTGCCAGCATTGCAGAGAATCTAGCCAAAAACATTCAGTACTTC. It specifies CASIAENLAKNIQYF.

The chain is built from TRBV6-2 or TRBV6-3 and TRBJ2-7, with D tentatively TRBD1 or TRBD2 (5 bases each). CDR1 MNHEY and CDR2 SVGEGT come from the germline V gene. The CDR3 is made up of 15 amino acids. V gave up 0 bases and J gave up 2 bases, with 11 bases separating them. The CDR3 DNA is TGTGCCAGCAGTTACTCGAGGGGCACTACCTACGAGCAGTACTTC. Protein product: CASSYSRGTTYEQYF.

The DNA for the CDR3 is TGTGCCTGGAGCCGGGACAGCTATGGCTACACCTTC. It yields the protein CAWSRDSYGYTF. This rearrangement joins TRBV30 to TRBJ1-2; TRBD1 matches 7 bases. CDR1 GTSNPN and CDR2 SVGIG come from the germline V gene (reference sequence). The junction had 2 bases not matched to a gene; V was cut back by 3 bases and J by 4 bases. The CDR3 is 12 residues long.

V and J are TRBV29-1 and TRBJ1-5; D gene unclear. CDR3 length: 14 amino acids. V lost 5 bases and J lost 2, with 13 bases in between. Per germline, CDR1 SQVTM and CDR2 ANQGSEA. The DNA for the CDR3 is TGCAGCGTTTCGGATCCAGCTCGCAATCAGCCCCAGCATTTT. It yields the protein CSVSDPARNQPQHF.

This clonotype has a handful of counts. The genes are TRBV7-9 and TRBJ1-2; possibly TRBD1 for D (5 bases). CDR1 is SEHNR and CDR2 is FQNEAQ in the germline V gene (reference sequence). There are 14 residues in the CDR3. V was pared by 1 base and J by 9 bases, with 15 bases between. The CDR3 protein is CASSLEGPRSRYTF. The CDR3 DNA is TGTGCCAGCAGCTTAGAGGGGCCGAGGAGTCGCTACACCTTC.

This clonotype was found a few times. The rearrangement links TRBV14 to TRBJ1-1; unclear D gene. This CDR3 has 15 residues. V shed 4 bases and J shed 6 bases, with 18 bases lying between them. Germline-derived CDR1 and CDR2 are SGHDN and FVKESK. The DNA of the CDR3 is TGTGCCAGCAGCCCCCCTAGCCCTGTTCCTTCTGAAGCTTTCTTT. Residues: CASSPPSPVPSEAFF.

The sample holds a few counts of this clonotype. V and J are TRBV28 and TRBJ2-4; D unresolved. This CDR3 is 16 amino acids long. The V end lost 5 bases, the J end lost 0 bases, and 14 bases lay between the germline ends. Per germline, CDR1 MDHEN and CDR2 SYDVKM. CDR3 amino acids: CASSPLGRIAKNIQYF. Here the CDR3 DNA reads TGTGCCAGCAGTCCCTTGGGCAGGATAGCCAAAAACATTCAGTACTTC.

The V gene is TRBV20-1, the J gene TRBJ2-1, with 12 bases matching TRBD2. From germline, CDR1 is DFQATT and CDR2 SNEGSKA (reference sequence). CDR3 length equals 16 residues. V dropped 5 bases and J dropped 7; count of bases not matched to a gene: 12. The CDR3 DNA reads TGCAGTGCTTACCAAAGACTAGCGGGGGCTGGGAATGAGCAGTTCTTC. Protein sequence: CSAYQRLAGAGNEQFF.

There are a few counts of this clonotype. This rearrangement joins TRBV9 to TRBJ2-3, with TRBD2 matching over 11 bases. The V gene's germline CDR1 is SGDLS and CDR2 YYNGEE. This CDR3 has 15 amino acids. V lost 2 bases to trimming and J lost 2 bases; unmatched junction nucleotides: 1. CDR3 residues: CASSVSGGVTDTQYF. The CDR3 DNA is TGTGCCAGCAGCGTTAGCGGGGGGGTCACAGATACGCAGTATTTT.

As to this clonotype: A much bigger clone sits one base away, suggesting this may be a read error. The J gene is TRBJ2-7, the V gene TRBV20-1; 7 bases are a match to TRBD2. The length of the CDR3 is 13 residues. Trimming cost V 3 bases and J 7 bases; bases outside gene matches: 9. Germline V gives CDR1 DFQATT, CDR2 SNEGSKA (reference sequence). In DNA form, the CDR3 reads TGCAGTGCTAGTCTAGCGGCCTACAATGAGCAGTACTTC. Amino acids: CSASLAAYNEQYF.

This chain uses TRBV6-1 with TRBJ2-7, with no clear D. The germline gives CDR1 MNHNS, CDR2 SASEGT. This CDR3 has 13 residues. V was shortened by 6 bases and J by 2 bases, with 11 bases between the two germline ends. CDR3 DNA sequence: TGTGCCAGCAGGGCCAGCCCGACCTACGAGCAGTACTTC. Translating gives CASRASPTYEQYF.

This clonotype has a single count. CDR3 protein: CASSQGWGASGGADEQFF. The DNA of the CDR3 is TGTGCCAGCAGCCAAGGATGGGGCGCTAGCGGGGGGGCCGATGAGCAGTTCTTC. The chain has TRBV4-2 and TRBJ2-1, with 12 bases that match TRBD2. V lost 1 base to trimming and J lost 8 bases; unmatched junction nucleotides: 12. Germline CDR1 and CDR2: LGHNA and YNFKEQ. The CDR3 extends over 18 amino acids.

The chain joins TRBV7-9 to TRBJ1-6; 7 bases line up with TRBD1. The CDR3 has 15 residues. J was trimmed by 7 bases and V by 5 bases; bases with no gene match: 8. CDR1 is SEHNR, CDR2 FQNEAQ, per germline (reference sequence). The CDR3 sequence is CASSPQGEINSPLHF. In DNA, the CDR3 is TGTGCCAGCAGCCCGCAGGGGGAAATAAATTCACCCCTCCACTTT.

Details on this clonotype: Given a much more abundant clone one base away, this may be a read error. The CDR3 nucleotides read TGTGCCAGCACCTCTCAGGACAAGGGCCCCTATGGCTACACCTTC. Translated, it gives CASTSQDKGPYGYTF. This chain uses TRBV28 with TRBJ1-2; tentatively, D is TRBD1 (5 bases). There are 15 residues in the CDR3. CDR1 is MDHEN, CDR2 SYDVKM, per germline. V lost 7 bases and J lost 4, with 19 bases in between.

The chain uses TRBV27 and TRBJ2-5; D is perhaps TRBD2 (8 bases). The germline V and J ends were trimmed by 4 bases and 2 bases, with 17 bases remaining between them. CDR1 and CDR2 from the germline V gene are MNHEY and SMNVEV (reference sequence). CDR3 size: 16 residues. The CDR3 DNA reads as TGTGCCAGCAGTTCAATTAGCGGGGACAGACAAGAGACCCAGTACTTC. Translated, it gives CASSSISGDRQETQYF.

This clonotype was seen repeatedly, ten times or more. The chain carries TRBV7-2 and TRBJ2-1, with TRBD2 matching 11 bases. Per the germline V gene, CDR1 is SGHTA and CDR2 is FQGNSA. This CDR3 comprises 14 residues. V shed 4 bases, J shed 7 bases, and the junction held 3 bases outside the gene matches. Written as DNA, the CDR3 is TGTGCCAGCAGCTATAGCGGGGGGGTGAATGAGCAGTTCTTC. This encodes CASSYSGGVNEQFF.

This clonotype was recorded at least ten times. The chain couples TRBV20-1 to TRBJ2-7; TRBD2 matches at 11 bases. The CDR3 has 15 amino acids. CDR1 and CDR2 from the germline V gene are DFQATT and SNEGSKA (reference sequence). J lost 2 bases, V lost 5 bases, and 8 bases had no gene match. The chain's CDR3 is CSAVSTSGGAYEQYF. CDR3 DNA sequence: TGCAGTGCTGTCTCCACTAGCGGGGGAGCCTACGAGCAGTACTTC.

The J gene is TRBJ1-2, the V gene TRBV30; TRBD1 might be the D (6 bases). Germline V gene data show CDR1 as GTSNPN and CDR2 as SVGIG (reference sequence). Trimming left V 7 bases short and J 2 bases short, with 14 bases between. This CDR3 is built from 13 residues. The CDR3 bases are TGTGCCTTCCATAAGGGGGAAAACTATGGCTACACCTTC. It encodes CAFHKGENYGYTF.

In its sample, this clonotype was seen many times. The chain links TRBV7-6 to TRBJ2-5; D is uncertain. Germline values: CDR1 SGHVS, CDR2 FNYEAQ. This CDR3 is built from 15 residues. Trimming removed 4 bases from V and 0 bases from J, with 12 bases in between. CDR3 DNA sequence: TGTGCCAGCAGCTCCTTAGGGTGGGACCAAGAGACCCAGTACTTC. Protein product: CASSSLGWDQETQYF. Complete variable domain (other parts from reference TRBV7-6 and TRBJ2-5): GAGVSQSPRYKVTKRGQDVALRCDPISGHVSLYWYRQALGQGPEFLTYFNYEAQQDKSGLPNDRFSAERPEGSISTLTIQRTEQRDSAMYRCASSSLGWDQETQYFGPGTRLLVL.

The CDR3 spells CSASLAGGPTSSYNEQFF. The CDR3 coding sequence is TGCAGTGCTAGCCTAGCGGGGGGCCCGACATCCTCCTACAATGAGCAGTTCTTC. The rearrangement links TRBV20-1 to TRBJ2-1; the match to TRBD2 covers 11 bases. The CDR3 runs to 18 residues. V dropped 3 bases and J dropped 0; count of bases not matched to a gene: 10. Looked up from germline, CDR1 is DFQATT and CDR2 is SNEGSKA (reference sequence).

V gene TRBV7-2 combines with J gene TRBJ1-2; D not resolved. Per the germline V gene, CDR1 is SGHTA and CDR2 is FQGNSA. V lost 9 bases to trimming and J lost 6 bases, with 11 bases between them. CDR3 size: 11 residues. The CDR3 DNA is TGTGCCAGTTACCGAAACCATGGCTACACCTTC. It yields the protein CASYRNHGYTF. Looking up the rest from reference TRBV7-2 and TRBJ1-2 gives the full variable domain: GAGVSQSPSNKVTEKGKDVELRCDPISGHTALYWYRQSLGQGLEFLIYFQGNSAPDKSGLPSDRFSAERTGGSVSTLTIQRTQQEDSAVYLCASYRNHGYTFGSGTRLTVV.